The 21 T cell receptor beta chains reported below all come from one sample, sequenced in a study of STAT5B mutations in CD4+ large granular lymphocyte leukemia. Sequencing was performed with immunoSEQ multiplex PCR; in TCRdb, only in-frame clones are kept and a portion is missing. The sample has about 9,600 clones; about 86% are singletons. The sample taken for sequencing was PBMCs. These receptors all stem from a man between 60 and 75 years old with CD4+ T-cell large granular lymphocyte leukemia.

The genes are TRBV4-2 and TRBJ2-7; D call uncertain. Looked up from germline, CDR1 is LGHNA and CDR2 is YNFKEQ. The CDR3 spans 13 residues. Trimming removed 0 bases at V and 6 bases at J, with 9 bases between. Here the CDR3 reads CASSQEEQTEQYF. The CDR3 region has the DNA TGTGCCAGCAGCCAAGAGGAGCAAACCGAGCAGTACTTC.

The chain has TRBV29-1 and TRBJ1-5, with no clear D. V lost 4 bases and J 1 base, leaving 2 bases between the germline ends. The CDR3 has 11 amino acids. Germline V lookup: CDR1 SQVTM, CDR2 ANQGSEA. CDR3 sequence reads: CSVVSNQPQHF. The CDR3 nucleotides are TGCAGCGTTGTGAGCAATCAGCCCCAGCATTTT.

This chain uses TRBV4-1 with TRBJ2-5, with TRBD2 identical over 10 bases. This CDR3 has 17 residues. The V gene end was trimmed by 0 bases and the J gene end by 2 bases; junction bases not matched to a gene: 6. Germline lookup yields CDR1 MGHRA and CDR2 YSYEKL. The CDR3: CASSQDRGLAVQETQYF. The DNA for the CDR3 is TGCGCCAGCAGCCAAGATCGAGGACTAGCGGTACAAGAGACCCAGTACTTC.

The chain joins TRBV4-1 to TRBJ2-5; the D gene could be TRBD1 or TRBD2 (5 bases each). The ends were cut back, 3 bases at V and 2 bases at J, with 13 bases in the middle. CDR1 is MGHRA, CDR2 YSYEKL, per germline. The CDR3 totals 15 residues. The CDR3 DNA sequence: TGCGCCAGCAGCCATCAGGGAGAGGATCAAGAGACCCAGTACTTC. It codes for CASSHQGEDQETQYF.

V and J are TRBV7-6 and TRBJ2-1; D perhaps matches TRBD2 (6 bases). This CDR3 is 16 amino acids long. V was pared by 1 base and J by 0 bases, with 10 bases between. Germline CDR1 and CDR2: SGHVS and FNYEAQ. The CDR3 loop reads CASSLVGGSSYNEQFF. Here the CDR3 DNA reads TGTGCCAGCAGCTTAGTGGGGGGAAGCTCCTACAATGAGCAGTTCTTC.

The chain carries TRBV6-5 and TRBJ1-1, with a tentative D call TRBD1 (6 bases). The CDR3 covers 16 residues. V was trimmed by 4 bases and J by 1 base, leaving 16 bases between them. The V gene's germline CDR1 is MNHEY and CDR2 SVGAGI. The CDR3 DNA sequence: TGTGCCAGCAGTTCTTCCCAGGGGAATAGGAACACTGAAGCTTTCTTT. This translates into CASSSSQGNRNTEAFF.

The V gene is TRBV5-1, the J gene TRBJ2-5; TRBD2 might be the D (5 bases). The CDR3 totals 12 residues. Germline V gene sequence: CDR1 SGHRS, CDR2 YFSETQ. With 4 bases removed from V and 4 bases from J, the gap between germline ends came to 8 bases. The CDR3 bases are TGCGCCAGCAGCCCCAGCGGAGAGACCCAGTACTTC. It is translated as CASSPSGETQYF.

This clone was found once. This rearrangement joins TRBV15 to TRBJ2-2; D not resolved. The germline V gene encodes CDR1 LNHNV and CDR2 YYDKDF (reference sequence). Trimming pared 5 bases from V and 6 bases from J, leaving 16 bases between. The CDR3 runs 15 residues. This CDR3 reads CATSRVWSQAGELFF. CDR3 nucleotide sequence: TGTGCCACCAGCCGGGTCTGGTCGCAGGCCGGGGAGCTGTTTTTT. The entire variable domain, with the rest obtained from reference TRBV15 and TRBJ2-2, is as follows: DAMVIQNPRYQVTQFGKPVTLSCSQTLNHNVMYWYQQKSSQAPKLLFHYYDKDFNNEADTPDNFQSRRPNTSFCFLDIRSPGLGDTAMYLCATSRVWSQAGELFFGEGSRLTVL.

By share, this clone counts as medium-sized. The CDR3: CASSFQGALGYTF. The CDR3, as DNA: TGTGCCAGCAGTTTCCAGGGGGCGCTTGGCTACACCTTC. The chain is built from TRBV6-6 and TRBJ1-2; 8 nucleotides agree with TRBD1. Germline trimming cut 4 bases from V and 7 bases from J; bases unmatched to any gene: 5. The germline CDR1 and CDR2 sequences are MNHNY and SVGAGI (reference sequence). CDR3 length: 13 amino acids.

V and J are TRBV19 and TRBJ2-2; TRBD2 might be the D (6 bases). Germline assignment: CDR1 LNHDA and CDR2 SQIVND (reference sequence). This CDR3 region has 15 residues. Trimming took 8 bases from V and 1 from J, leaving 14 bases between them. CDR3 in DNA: TGTGCCAGTGGACCCGGGACTCTGAACACCGGGGAGCTGTTTTTT. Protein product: CASGPGTLNTGELFF.

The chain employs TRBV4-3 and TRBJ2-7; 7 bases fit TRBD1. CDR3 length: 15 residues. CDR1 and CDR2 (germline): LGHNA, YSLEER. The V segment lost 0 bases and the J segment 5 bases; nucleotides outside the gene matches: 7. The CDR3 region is CASSQDQRQGDEQYF. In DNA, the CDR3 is TGCGCCAGCAGCCAAGATCAGAGACAGGGCGACGAGCAGTACTTC.

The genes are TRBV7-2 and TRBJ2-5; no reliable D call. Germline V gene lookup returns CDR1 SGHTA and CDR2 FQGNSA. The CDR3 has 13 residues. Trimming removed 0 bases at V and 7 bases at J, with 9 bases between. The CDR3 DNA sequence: TGTGCCAGCAGCTTAGCGAGTACTGGGACCCAGTACTTC. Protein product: CASSLASTGTQYF.

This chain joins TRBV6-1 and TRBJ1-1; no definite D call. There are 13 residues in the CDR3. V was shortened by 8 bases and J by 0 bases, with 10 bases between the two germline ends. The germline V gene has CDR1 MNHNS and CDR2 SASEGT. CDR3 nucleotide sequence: TGTGCCAGCGTAATAGAAATGAACACTGAAGCTTTCTTT. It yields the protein CASVIEMNTEAFF.

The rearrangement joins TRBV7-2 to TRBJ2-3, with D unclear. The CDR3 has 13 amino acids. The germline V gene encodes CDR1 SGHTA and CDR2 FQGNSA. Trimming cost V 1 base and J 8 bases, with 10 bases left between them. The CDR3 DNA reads TGTGCCAGCAGCTTAGTGGACCCCAGTACGCAGTATTTT. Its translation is CASSLVDPSTQYF. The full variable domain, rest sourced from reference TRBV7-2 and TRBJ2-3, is GAGVSQSPSNKVTEKGKDVELRCDPISGHTALYWYRQSLGQGLEFLIYFQGNSAPDKSGLPSDRFSAERTGGSVSTLTIQRTQQEDSAVYLCASSLVDPSTQYFGPGTRLTVL.

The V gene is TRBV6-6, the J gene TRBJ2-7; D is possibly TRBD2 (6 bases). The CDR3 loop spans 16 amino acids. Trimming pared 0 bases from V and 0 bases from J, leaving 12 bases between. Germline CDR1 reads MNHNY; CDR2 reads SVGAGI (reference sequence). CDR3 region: CASSYSRGSLSYEQYF. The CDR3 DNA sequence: TGTGCCAGCAGTTACTCGCGGGGCTCTCTCTCCTACGAGCAGTACTTC.

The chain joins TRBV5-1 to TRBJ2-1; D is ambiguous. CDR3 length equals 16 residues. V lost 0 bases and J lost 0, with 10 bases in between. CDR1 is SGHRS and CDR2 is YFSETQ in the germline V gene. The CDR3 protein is CASSLARGVSYNEQFF. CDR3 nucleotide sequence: TGCGCCAGCAGCTTGGCCAGAGGAGTCTCCTACAATGAGCAGTTCTTC.

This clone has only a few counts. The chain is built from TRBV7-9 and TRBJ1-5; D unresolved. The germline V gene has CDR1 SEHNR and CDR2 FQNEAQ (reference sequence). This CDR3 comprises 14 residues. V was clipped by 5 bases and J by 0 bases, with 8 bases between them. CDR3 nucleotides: TGTGCCAGCAGCGCAGAATATAGCAATCAGCCCCAGCATTTT. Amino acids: CASSAEYSNQPQHF.

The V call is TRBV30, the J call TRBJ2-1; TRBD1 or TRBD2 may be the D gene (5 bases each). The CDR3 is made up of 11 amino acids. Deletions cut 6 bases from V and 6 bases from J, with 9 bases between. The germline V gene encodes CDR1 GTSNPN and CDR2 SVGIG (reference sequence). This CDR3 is CACSRGNEQFF. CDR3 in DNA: TGTGCCTGTTCGAGGGGCAATGAGCAGTTCTTC.

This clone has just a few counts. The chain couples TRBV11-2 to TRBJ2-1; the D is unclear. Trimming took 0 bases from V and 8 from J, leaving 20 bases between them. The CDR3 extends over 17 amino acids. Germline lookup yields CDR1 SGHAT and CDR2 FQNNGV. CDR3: CASSLDWRGGISDEQFF. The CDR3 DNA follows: TGTGCCAGCAGCTTAGATTGGCGCGGTGGGATCTCCGATGAGCAGTTCTTC.

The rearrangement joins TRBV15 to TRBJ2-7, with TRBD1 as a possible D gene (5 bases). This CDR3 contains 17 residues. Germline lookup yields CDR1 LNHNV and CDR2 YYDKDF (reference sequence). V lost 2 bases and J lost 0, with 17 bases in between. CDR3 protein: CATSRLGWGKASYEQYF. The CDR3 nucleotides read TGTGCCACCAGCAGATTGGGGTGGGGCAAGGCCTCCTACGAGCAGTACTTC.

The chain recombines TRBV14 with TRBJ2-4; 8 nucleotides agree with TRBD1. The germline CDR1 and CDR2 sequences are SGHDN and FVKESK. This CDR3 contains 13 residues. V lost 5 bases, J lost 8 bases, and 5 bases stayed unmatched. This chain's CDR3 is CASSETGEDIQYF. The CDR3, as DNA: TGTGCCAGCAGCGAGACAGGGGAGGACATTCAGTACTTC.